The 3 T cell receptor beta chains in this list originate from one sample, sequenced in a study of T cells after yellow fever vaccination. Each CDR3 protein gets one entry after TCRdb re-called the 5' RACE reads with MiXCR. There are 450,000 to 550,000 distinct CDR3 sequences in the sample; around a fifth occur only once, and about a sixth lies in the top ten. The starting material was PBMCs, obtained around 3 weeks after the first yellow fever vaccination. Receptors originate from a man aged 18 to 30 who received the YFV17D yellow fever vaccine.

V is TRBV12-3 or TRBV12-4 and J is TRBJ1-1; D is unclear. The CDR3 sequence is 14 residues long. Trimming stripped 6 bases from V and 6 bases from J, with 17 bases between. In DNA, the CDR3 is TGTGCCAGCAGCTACGGACCAGCGAGGTCTGAAGCTTTCTTT. Its protein product is CASSYGPARSEAFF.

This clonotype was observed a few times. The rearrangement links TRBV11-2 to TRBJ2-4; TRBD1 or TRBD2 may be the D gene (5 bases each). This CDR3 spans 17 amino acids. The V and J ends lost 0 bases and 1 base respectively, with 13 bases between them. Germline loops: CDR1 SGHAT, CDR2 FQNNGV. Here the CDR3 DNA reads TGTGCCAGCAGCTTAGACTGGAGATGGGGGGCCAAAAACATTCAGTACTTC. It codes for CASSLDWRWGAKNIQYF.

This clonotype was found many times. The V and J genes are TRBV5-1 and TRBJ2-5; D uncertain. CDR3 length: 14 residues. From germline, CDR1 is SGHRS and CDR2 YFSETQ. Trimming took 2 bases from V and 5 from J, leaving 13 bases between them. CDR3 nucleotides: TGCGCCAGCAGCTTCACCATTACTACGGAGACCCAGTACTTC. It encodes CASSFTITTETQYF.